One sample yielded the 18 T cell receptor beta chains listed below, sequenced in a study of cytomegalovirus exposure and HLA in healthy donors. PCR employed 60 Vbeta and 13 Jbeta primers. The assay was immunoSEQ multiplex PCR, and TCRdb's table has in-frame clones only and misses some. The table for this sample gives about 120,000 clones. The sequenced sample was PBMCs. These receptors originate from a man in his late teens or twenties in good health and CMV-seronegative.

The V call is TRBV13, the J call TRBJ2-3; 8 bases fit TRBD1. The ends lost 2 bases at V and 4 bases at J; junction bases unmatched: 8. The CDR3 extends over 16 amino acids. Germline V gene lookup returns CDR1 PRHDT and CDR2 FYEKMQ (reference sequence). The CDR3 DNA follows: TGTGCCAGCAGCTTACAGGGGGCCTGGCGCGCAGATACGCAGTATTTT. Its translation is CASSLQGAWRADTQYF.

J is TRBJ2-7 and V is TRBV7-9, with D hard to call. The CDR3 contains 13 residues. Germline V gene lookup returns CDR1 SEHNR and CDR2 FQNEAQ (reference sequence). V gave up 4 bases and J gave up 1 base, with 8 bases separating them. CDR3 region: CASSSTASYEQYF. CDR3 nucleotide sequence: TGTGCCAGCAGCTCCACAGCTTCCTACGAGCAGTACTTC. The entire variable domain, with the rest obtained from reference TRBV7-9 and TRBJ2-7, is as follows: DTGVSQNPRHKITKRGQNVTFRCDPISEHNRLYWYRQTLGQGPEFLTYFQNEAQLEKSRLLSDRFSAERPKGSFSTLEIQRTEQGDSAMYLCASSSTASYEQYFGPGTRLTVT.

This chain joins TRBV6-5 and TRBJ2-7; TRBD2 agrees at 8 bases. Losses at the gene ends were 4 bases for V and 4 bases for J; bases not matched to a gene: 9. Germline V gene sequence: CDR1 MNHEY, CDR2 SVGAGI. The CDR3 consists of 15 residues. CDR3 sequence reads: CASSSTRLAGYEQYF. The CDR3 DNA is TGTGCCAGCAGTTCCACCCGGCTAGCGGGTTACGAGCAGTACTTC.

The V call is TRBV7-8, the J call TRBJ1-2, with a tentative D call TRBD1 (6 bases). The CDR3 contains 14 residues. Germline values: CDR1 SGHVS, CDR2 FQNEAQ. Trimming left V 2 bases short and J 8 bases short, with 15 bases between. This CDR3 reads CASSLLLGARGYTF. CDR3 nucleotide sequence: TGTGCCAGCAGCTTATTGTTGGGGGCGCGGGGCTACACCTTC.

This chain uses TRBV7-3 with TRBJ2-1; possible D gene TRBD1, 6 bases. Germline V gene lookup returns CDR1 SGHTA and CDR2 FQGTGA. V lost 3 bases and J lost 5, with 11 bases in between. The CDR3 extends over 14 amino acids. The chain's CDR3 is CASSFRGPDNEQFF. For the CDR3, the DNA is TGTGCCAGCAGCTTCAGGGGACCTGACAATGAGCAGTTCTTC.

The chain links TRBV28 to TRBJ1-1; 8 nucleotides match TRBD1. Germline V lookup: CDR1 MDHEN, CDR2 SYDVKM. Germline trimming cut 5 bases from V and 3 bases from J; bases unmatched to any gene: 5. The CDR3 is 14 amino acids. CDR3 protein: CASSPRDRYTEAFF. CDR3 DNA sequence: TGTGCCAGCAGTCCGAGGGACAGGTACACTGAAGCTTTCTTT.

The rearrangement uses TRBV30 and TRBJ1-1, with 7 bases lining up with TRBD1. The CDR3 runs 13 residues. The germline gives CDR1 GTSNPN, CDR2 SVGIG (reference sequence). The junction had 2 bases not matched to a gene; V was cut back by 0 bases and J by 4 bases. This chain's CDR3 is CAWSVQGSTEAFF. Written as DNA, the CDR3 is TGTGCCTGGAGTGTACAGGGGTCCACTGAAGCTTTCTTT.

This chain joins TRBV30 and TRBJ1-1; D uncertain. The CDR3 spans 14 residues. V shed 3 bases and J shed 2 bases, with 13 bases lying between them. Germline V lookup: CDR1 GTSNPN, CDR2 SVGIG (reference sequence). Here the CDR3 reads CAWSAGGYNTEAFF. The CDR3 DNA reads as TGTGCCTGGAGCGCCGGAGGGTACAACACTGAAGCTTTCTTT.

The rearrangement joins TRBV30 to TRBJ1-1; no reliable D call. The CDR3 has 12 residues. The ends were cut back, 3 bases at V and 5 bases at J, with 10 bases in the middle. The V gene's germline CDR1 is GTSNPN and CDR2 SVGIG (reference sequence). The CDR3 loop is CAWSPHLTEAFF. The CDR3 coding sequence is TGTGCCTGGAGCCCCCATCTAACTGAAGCTTTCTTT.

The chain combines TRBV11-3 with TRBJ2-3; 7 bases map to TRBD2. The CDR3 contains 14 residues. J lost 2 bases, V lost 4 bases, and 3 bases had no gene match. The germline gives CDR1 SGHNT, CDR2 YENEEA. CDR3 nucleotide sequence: TGTGCCAGCAGCTCCGGACTAGTCACAGATACGCAGTATTTT. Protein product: CASSSGLVTDTQYF.

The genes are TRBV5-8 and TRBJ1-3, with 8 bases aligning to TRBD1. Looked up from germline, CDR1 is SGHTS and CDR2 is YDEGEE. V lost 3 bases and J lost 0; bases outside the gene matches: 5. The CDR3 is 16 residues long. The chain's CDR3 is CASSSGQASSGNTIYF. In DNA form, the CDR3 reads TGTGCCAGCAGCTCGGGACAGGCCAGCTCTGGAAACACCATATATTTT.

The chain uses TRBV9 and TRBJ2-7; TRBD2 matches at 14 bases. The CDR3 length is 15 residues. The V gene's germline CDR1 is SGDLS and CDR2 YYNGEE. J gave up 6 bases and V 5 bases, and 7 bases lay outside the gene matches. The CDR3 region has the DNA TGTGCCAGCAGTGGTACCGGGACTAGCGGGAGCGAGCAGTACTTC. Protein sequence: CASSGTGTSGSEQYF.

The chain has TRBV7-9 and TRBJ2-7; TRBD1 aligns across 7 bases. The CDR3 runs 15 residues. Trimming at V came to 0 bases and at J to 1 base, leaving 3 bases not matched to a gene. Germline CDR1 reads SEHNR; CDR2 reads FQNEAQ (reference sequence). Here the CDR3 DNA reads TGTGCCAGCAGCTTAGCGACAGGGCCTTCCTACGAGCAGTACTTC. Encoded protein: CASSLATGPSYEQYF.

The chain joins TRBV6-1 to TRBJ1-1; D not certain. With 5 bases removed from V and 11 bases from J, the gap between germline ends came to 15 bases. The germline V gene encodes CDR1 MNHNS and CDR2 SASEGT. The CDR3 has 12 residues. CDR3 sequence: CASSPPGREAFF. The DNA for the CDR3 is TGTGCCAGCAGTCCTCCGGGGAGGGAGGCTTTCTTT.

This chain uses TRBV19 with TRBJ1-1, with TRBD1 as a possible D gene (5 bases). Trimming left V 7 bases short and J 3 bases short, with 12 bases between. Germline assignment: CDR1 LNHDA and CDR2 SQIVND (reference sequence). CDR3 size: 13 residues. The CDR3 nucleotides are TGTGCCAGTATGACCCGGGGGGACACTGAAGCTTTCTTT. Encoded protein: CASMTRGDTEAFF. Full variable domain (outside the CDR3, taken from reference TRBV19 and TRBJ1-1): DGGITQSPKYLFRKEGQNVTLSCEQNLNHDAMYWYRQDPGQGLRLIYYSQIVNDFQKGDIAEGYSVSREKKESFPLTVTSAQKNPTAFYLCASMTRGDTEAFFGQGTRLTVV.

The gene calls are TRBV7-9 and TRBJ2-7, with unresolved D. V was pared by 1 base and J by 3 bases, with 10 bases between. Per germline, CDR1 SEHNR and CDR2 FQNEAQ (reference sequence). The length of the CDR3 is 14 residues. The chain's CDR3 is CASSLGPGIYEQYF. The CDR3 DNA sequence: TGTGCCAGCAGCTTAGGGCCAGGAATCTACGAGCAGTACTTC.

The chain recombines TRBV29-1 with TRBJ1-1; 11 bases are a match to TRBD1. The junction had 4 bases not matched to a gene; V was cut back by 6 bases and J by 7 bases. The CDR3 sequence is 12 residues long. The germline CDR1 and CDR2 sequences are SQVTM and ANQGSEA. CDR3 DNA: TGCAGCGTCGGACAGGGGGCCGATGAAGCTTTCTTT. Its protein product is CSVGQGADEAFF.

This CDR3 is CASSIDPGKGEAFF. DNA for the CDR3: TGTGCCAGTAGTATAGACCCGGGAAAGGGTGAAGCTTTCTTT. V is TRBV19 and J is TRBJ1-1; D unresolved. Looked up from germline, CDR1 is LNHDA and CDR2 is SQIVND (reference sequence). The V gene lost 0 bases and the J gene lost 7 bases, with 12 bases spanning the gap. The CDR3 loop spans 14 amino acids.